A single sample gave rise to the 27 T cell receptor beta chains below, sequenced in a study of CD8 T cells in ankylosing spondylitis. TCRdb independently ran MiXCR on the 5' RACE reads; one entry per CDR3 protein. The sample shows about 340,000 distinct CDR3 sequences, 20% of them seen only once. The sequenced sample was blood, either unsorted or a sorted T cell fraction (not recorded which). Receptor source: a male donor with ankylosing spondylitis or in good health (not recorded which).

This clonotype was recorded a few times. The chain combines TRBV15 with TRBJ2-3, with 12 bases matching TRBD2. Trimming took 7 bases from V and 4 from J; bases not matched to a gene: 6. The CDR3 is 15 amino acids. Germline-derived CDR1 and CDR2 are LNHNV and YYDKDF (reference sequence). The CDR3 nucleotides read TGTGCCACCACTCATTCTAGCGGGGGGGCAGATACGCAGTATTTT. It specifies CATTHSSGGADTQYF.

In its sample, this clonotype was seen a few times. This chain links TRBV12-3 or TRBV12-4 with TRBJ1-6; 8 nucleotides agree with TRBD1. There are 16 residues in the CDR3. V dropped 2 bases and J dropped 10; count of bases not matched to a gene: 10. CDR3 amino acids: CASSLKGQGPGSPLHF. As DNA, the CDR3 is TGTGCCAGCAGTTTAAAAGGACAGGGCCCGGGGTCACCCCTCCACTTT.

The chain employs TRBV3-1 and TRBJ2-1, with 11 positions matching TRBD1. Germline V CDR1 and CDR2: LGHDT, YNNKEL (reference sequence). Trimming took 6 bases from V and 2 from J; bases not matched to a gene: 9. This CDR3 comprises 17 residues. DNA for the CDR3: TGTGCCAGCAGTAACAGGGACAGGGGGGCGACCTACAATGAGCAGTTCTTC. This sequence encodes CASSNRDRGATYNEQFF.

This clonotype turned up a few times. The chain carries TRBV7-9 and TRBJ2-5, with 9 bases aligning to TRBD1. V trimming: 5 bases; J trimming: 2 bases; junction bases outside the gene matches: 6. Germline values: CDR1 SEHNR, CDR2 FQNEAQ (reference sequence). This CDR3 is 15 amino acids long. Here the CDR3 reads CASSRSGTGQETQYF. CDR3 DNA sequence: TGTGCCAGCAGCCGCAGCGGGACAGGGCAAGAGACCCAGTACTTC.

This clonotype was seen a handful of times. The chain has TRBV28 and TRBJ2-7, with TRBD1 as a possible D gene (5 bases). CDR1 is MDHEN and CDR2 is SYDVKM in the germline V gene. V was clipped by 5 bases and J by 1 base, with 15 bases between them. This CDR3 is built from 15 residues. Written as DNA, the CDR3 is TGTGCCAGCAGTCCCAACCCCCGACAGTCCTACGAGCAGTACTTC. Its protein is CASSPNPRQSYEQYF.

This clonotype was detected ten times or more. The rearrangement joins TRBV10-3 to TRBJ1-1; D is unresolved. CDR1 ENHRY and CDR2 SYGVKD come from the germline V gene. CDR3 length: 14 residues. Deletions cut 4 bases from V and 1 base from J, with 10 bases between. Written as DNA, the CDR3 is TGTGCCATCAGTGTTGTGAATAAGAACACTGAAGCTTTCTTT. This translates into CAISVVNKNTEAFF.

V usage is TRBV28 and J usage is TRBJ2-3, with D perhaps TRBD2 (5 bases). Between the trimmed V and J ends, which lost 5 bases and 10 bases, there was a span of 13 bases. CDR1 and CDR2 from the germline V gene are MDHEN and SYDVKM. The CDR3 has 12 residues. CDR3 sequence reads: CASSPPLEAQYF. DNA for the CDR3: TGTGCCAGCAGTCCGCCGTTGGAGGCGCAGTATTTT.

In this sample, this clonotype turned up a few times. The rearrangement links TRBV10-3 to TRBJ2-6; D unresolved. V lost 7 bases and J 0 bases, leaving 4 bases between the germline ends. Germline CDR1 reads ENHRY; CDR2 reads SYGVKD. The CDR3 sequence is 13 residues long. CDR3 amino acids: CAITTSGANVLTF. CDR3 nucleotide sequence: TGTGCCATCACCACCTCTGGGGCCAACGTCCTGACTTTC.

The V call is TRBV20-1, the J call TRBJ2-5; 14 nucleotides match TRBD2. Germline trimming cut 0 bases from V and 5 bases from J; bases unmatched to any gene: 14. The CDR3 consists of 19 residues. Germline CDR1 and CDR2: DFQATT and SNEGSKA (reference sequence). The CDR3 bases are TGCAGTGCTAGAGATTCTCGACTAGCGGGGGGGCCTTTGGGGGAGACCCAGTACTTC. It encodes CSARDSRLAGGPLGETQYF.

This clonotype was observed a few times. The chain carries TRBV20-1 and TRBJ2-5; D gene unclear. Germline loops: CDR1 DFQATT, CDR2 SNEGSKA (reference sequence). The germline V and J ends were trimmed by 3 bases and 0 bases, with 8 bases remaining between them. The CDR3 has 13 residues. In DNA form, the CDR3 reads TGCAGTGCTAGGGCCTGGTACCAAGAGACCCAGTACTTC. Encoded protein: CSARAWYQETQYF.

CDR3 protein: CASSVVVGYPKFF. The DNA for the CDR3 is TGTGCCAGCAGCGTAGTCGTGGGATACCCAAAGTTCTTC. This chain connects TRBV9 to TRBJ2-1; D gene ambiguous. With 0 bases removed from V and 14 bases from J, the gap between germline ends came to 15 bases. Germline V lookup: CDR1 SGDLS, CDR2 YYNGEE. The CDR3 runs 13 residues.

The chain carries TRBV4-1 and TRBJ2-3, with D perhaps matching TRBD1 or TRBD2 (5 bases each). Looked up from germline, CDR1 is MGHRA and CDR2 is YSYEKL. This CDR3 is 13 amino acids long. The CDR3 region is CASVGALTDTQYF. CDR3 sequence (DNA): TGCGCGAGCGTCGGGGCCCTCACAGATACGCAGTATTTT.

In this sample, this clonotype turned up a few times. The genes are TRBV19 and TRBJ2-1; TRBD2 matches 8 bases. V was clipped by 6 bases and J by 6 bases; unmatched bases: 10. This CDR3 is built from 15 residues. Germline V gene sequence: CDR1 LNHDA, CDR2 SQIVND (reference sequence). CDR3 sequence reads: CASSLTSALGNEQFF. The CDR3 DNA follows: TGTGCCAGTAGCCTGACTAGCGCCCTGGGCAATGAGCAGTTCTTC. Combining the CDR3 with reference TRBV19 and TRBJ2-1 gives the whole variable domain DGGITQSPKYLFRKEGQNVTLSCEQNLNHDAMYWYRQDPGQGLRLIYYSQIVNDFQKGDIAEGYSVSREKKESFPLTVTSAQKNPTAFYLCASSLTSALGNEQFFGPGTRLTVL.

The chain employs TRBV12-3 or TRBV12-4 and TRBJ2-5; D may correspond to TRBD1 or TRBD2 (6 bases each). CDR3 size: 15 residues. The V end lost 5 bases, the J end lost 2 bases, and 15 bases lay between the germline ends. The CDR3 DNA is TGTGCCAGCAGTCCACCCCCGGGGGCTCAAGAGACCCAGTACTTC. Translating gives CASSPPPGAQETQYF.

The chain is built from TRBV5-6 and TRBJ2-4; no clear D. The V end was cut by 1 base, the J end by 0 bases, with 5 bases between. Looked up from germline, CDR1 is SGHDT and CDR2 is YYEEEE. This CDR3 spans 14 amino acids. CDR3 residues: CASSLRVAKNIQYF. The CDR3 DNA reads as TGTGCCAGCAGCTTGCGGGTAGCCAAAAACATTCAGTACTTC.

This clonotype was seen a few times. This chain connects TRBV12-3 or TRBV12-4 to TRBJ2-3, with 7 bases aligning to TRBD2. Trimming took 6 bases from V and 0 from J; bases not matched to a gene: 9. The CDR3 totals 16 residues. CDR3 amino acids: CASSSRAGSSTDTQYF. The CDR3 DNA reads as TGTGCCAGCAGCTCGCGAGCGGGATCTAGCACAGATACGCAGTATTTT.

The V gene is TRBV20-1, the J gene TRBJ1-1; no definite D call. There are 12 residues in the CDR3. Germline V gene data show CDR1 as DFQATT and CDR2 as SNEGSKA (reference sequence). With 5 bases removed from V and 1 base from J, the gap between germline ends came to 8 bases. This chain's CDR3 is CSAEGWNTEAFF. CDR3 sequence (DNA): TGCAGTGCTGAGGGCTGGAACACTGAAGCTTTCTTT.

The rearrangement uses TRBV5-5 and TRBJ2-1; D is unresolved. From germline, CDR1 is SGHKS and CDR2 YYEKEE (reference sequence). Trimming removed 2 bases at V and 0 bases at J, with 9 bases between. The CDR3 is 15 residues long. CDR3 protein: CASSFLGNSYNEQFF. The CDR3 DNA reads TGTGCCAGCAGCTTCCTCGGAAACTCCTACAATGAGCAGTTCTTC.

The chain is built from TRBV6-2 or TRBV6-3 and TRBJ2-2; no clear D. Per the germline V gene, CDR1 is MNHEY and CDR2 is SVGEGT. The V end was cut by 0 bases, the J end by 0 bases, with 8 bases between. The length of the CDR3 is 16 residues. CDR3 protein: CASSYSIRTNTGELFF. DNA of the CDR3: TGTGCCAGCAGTTACTCGATTCGCACGAACACCGGGGAGCTGTTTTTT.

This rearrangement joins TRBV30 to TRBJ2-5; D possibly uses TRBD1 or TRBD2 (5 bases each). Germline CDR1 GTSNPN, CDR2 SVGIG (reference sequence). V lost 0 bases and J 1 base, leaving 15 bases between the germline ends. The CDR3 contains 16 residues. The CDR3 sequence is CAWSVGPAAGQETQYF. The CDR3 region has the DNA TGTGCCTGGAGTGTGGGGCCCGCGGCGGGCCAAGAGACCCAGTACTTC. The whole variable domain, filled in from reference TRBV30 and TRBJ2-5, reads SQTIHQWPATLVQPVGSPLSLECTVEGTSNPNLYWYRQAAGRGLQLLFYSVGIGQISSEVPQNLSASRPQDRQFILSSKKLLLSDSGFYLCAWSVGPAAGQETQYFGPGTRLLVL.

The chain employs TRBV5-1 and TRBJ1-5; D gene ambiguous. CDR3 length equals 15 residues. CDR1 is SGHRS, CDR2 YFSETQ, per germline. V gave up 0 bases and J gave up 0 bases, with 7 bases separating them. DNA of the CDR3: TGCGCCAGCAGCTTGGGATCCGGTAGCAATCAGCCCCAGCATTTT. This sequence encodes CASSLGSGSNQPQHF. Filled out from reference TRBV5-1 and TRBJ1-5, the complete variable domain reads KAGVTQTPRYLIKTRGQQVTLSCSPISGHRSVSWYQQTPGQGLQFLFEYFSETQRNKGNFPGRFSGRQFSNSRSEMNVSTLELGDSALYLCASSLGSGSNQPQHFGDGTRLSIL.

The table lists this clonotype with many counts. This chain joins TRBV28 and TRBJ1-6; tentatively, D is TRBD1 (6 bases). V was pared by 4 bases and J by 12 bases, with 22 bases between. The germline CDR1 and CDR2 sequences are MDHEN and SYDVKM. CDR3 length: 16 amino acids. CDR3 amino acids: CASSSPVVGGGIPLHF. Here the CDR3 DNA reads TGTGCCAGCAGTTCCCCTGTGGTTGGGGGCGGTATACCCCTCCACTTT.

This clonotype was counted only a few times. The gene calls are TRBV11-2 and TRBJ2-1, with 8 bases aligning to TRBD2. This CDR3 has 17 residues. J gave up 6 bases and V 2 bases, and 12 bases lay outside the gene matches. CDR1 is SGHAT, CDR2 FQNNGV, per germline. The CDR3 nucleotides are TGTGCCAGCAGCTTACCTCGGGCGGGGGGTCCTCCCAATGAGCAGTTCTTC. This gives the protein CASSLPRAGGPPNEQFF.

This clonotype was recorded a few times. J is TRBJ2-1 and V is TRBV24-1, with a tentative D call TRBD1 (6 bases). The germline V and J ends were trimmed by 4 bases and 7 bases, with 10 bases remaining between them. The CDR3 is 13 residues long. Germline CDR1 KGHDR, CDR2 SFDVKD. CDR3 nucleotides: TGTGCCACCAGTGAAGGACAGACTAATGAGCAGTTCTTC. Amino acid sequence: CATSEGQTNEQFF.

This clonotype was seen only a few times. The chain combines TRBV24-1 with TRBJ2-3; 8 bases are a match to TRBD1. This CDR3 is 17 amino acids long. Looked up from germline, CDR1 is KGHDR and CDR2 is SFDVKD. V dropped 7 bases and J dropped 2; count of bases not matched to a gene: 13. The CDR3 is CATSPRAGTGFTDTQYF. CDR3 DNA: TGTGCCACCAGCCCTAGGGCAGGGACAGGCTTCACAGATACGCAGTATTTT.

The chain couples TRBV7-8 to TRBJ2-1, with TRBD2 as a possible D gene (5 bases). V lost 7 bases to trimming and J lost 5 bases, with 18 bases between them. The germline gives CDR1 SGHVS, CDR2 FQNEAQ. The CDR3 extends over 15 amino acids. CDR3 DNA sequence: TGTGCCAGCATGGGTGGGAGCAAGCTTAACAATGAGCAGTTCTTC. Translated: CASMGGSKLNNEQFF.

The chain couples TRBV11-2 to TRBJ2-5, with 12 nucleotides matching TRBD2. V gave up 4 bases and J gave up 2 bases; unmatched junction bases: 17. The CDR3 has 20 amino acids. Germline V CDR1 and CDR2: SGHAT, FQNNGV. CDR3 in amino acids: CASSSIPTSGGPSEQETQYF. The CDR3 DNA is TGTGCCAGCAGCTCCATTCCGACTAGCGGGGGCCCATCCGAGCAAGAGACCCAGTACTTC.